This T cell receptor beta chain was sequenced in a study of CD8+ T cells in alopecia areata. Study results and caveats: Expanded CD8+ clones among the top 100, as well as scalp clonality, were significantly decreased by tofacitinib. Lesional scalp, notably in alopecia totalis/universalis, had clonality above that of normal scalp.

The CDR3 is made up of 16 amino acids. Between the trimmed V and J ends, which lost 4 bases and 4 bases, there was a span of 17 bases. Germline V gene sequence: CDR1 SQVTM, CDR2 ANQGSEA. It was cDNA, reverse transcribed from extracted RNA, that served as the sequencing template. TCRdb keeps only in-frame clones here, not all; method: immunoSEQ multiplex PCR. The sample records 150,000 to 200,000 clones, around 60% being singletons. Treatment here: oral pan-JAK inhibitor, 5-10 mg twice daily. Ten or more counts support this clone. What it binds is unknown. The chain joins TRBV29-1 to TRBJ2-6; no reliable D call. The sequence was obtained from a human donor with alopecia areata. The sequences come from CD4+ T cells sorted from blood, collected around week 47, from a patient treated with tofacitinib. CDR3 in amino acids: CSVGTATAGGANVLTF. In DNA, the CDR3 is TGCAGCGTTGGGACCGCTACTGCAGGAGGGGCCAACGTCCTGACTTTC.